The entry below describes one T cell receptor beta chain. No antigen is known for it. Losses at the gene ends were 6 bases for V and 7 bases for J; bases not matched to a gene: 8. This CDR3 spans 14 amino acids. CDR1 and CDR2 (germline): MDHEN, SYDVKM. These data originate in a study of regulatory and conventional T cells in RAG deficiency. Study observations and caveats: RAG-deficient patients showed markedly lower Shannon entropy and higher Simpson indices than control T-cell subsets. In Omenn syndrome, Treg and Tconv repertoires overlapped >75%. Compared with controls, unique Treg TCR beta sequences dropped about 97-fold in Omenn syndrome and CID/AS.

Data came from immunoSEQ multiplex PCR; TCRdb stores just in-frame clones and leaves some out. The sample carries about 30,000 clones, approximately 96% recorded once. Genomic DNA came from blood conventional CD4+ T cells gated CD25-low CD127-high. The sample was also linked to a second study, of regulatory T cells. From that paper: The PCR used 52 TRBV and 13 TRBJ primers. Patient repertoires had restricted TRB V-J pairs and skewed V and J usage, most in Tregs.

The chain is built from TRBV28 and TRBJ1-5, with TRBD1 matching over 8 bases. The clonotype was recovered from a human donor in good health. The sample comprised CD25- CD4+ T cells sorted from blood. The CDR3 sequence: CASSLDRGGQPQHF. CDR3 coding DNA: TGTGCCAGCAGCCTAGACAGGGGAGGCCAGCCCCAGCATTTT.